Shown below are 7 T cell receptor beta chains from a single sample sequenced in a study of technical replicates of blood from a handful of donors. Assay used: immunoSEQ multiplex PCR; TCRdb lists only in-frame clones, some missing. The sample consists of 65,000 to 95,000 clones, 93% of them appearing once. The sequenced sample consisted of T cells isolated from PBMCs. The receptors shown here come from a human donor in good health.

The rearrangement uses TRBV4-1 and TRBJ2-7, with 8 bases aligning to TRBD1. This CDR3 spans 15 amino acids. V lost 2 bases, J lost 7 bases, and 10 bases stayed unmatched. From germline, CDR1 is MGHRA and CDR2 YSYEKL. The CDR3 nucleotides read TGCGCCAGCAGCCAAAGTTCAACACAGGGGGAGGAGCAGTACTTC. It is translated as CASSQSSTQGEEQYF.

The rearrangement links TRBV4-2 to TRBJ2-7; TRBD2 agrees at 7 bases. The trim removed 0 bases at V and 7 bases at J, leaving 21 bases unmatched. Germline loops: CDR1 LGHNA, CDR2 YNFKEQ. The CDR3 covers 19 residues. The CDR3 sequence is CASSQDPHLLGGKSLEQYF. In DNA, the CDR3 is TGTGCCAGCAGCCAAGACCCGCACCTACTCGGGGGGAAGTCGTTGGAGCAGTACTTC.

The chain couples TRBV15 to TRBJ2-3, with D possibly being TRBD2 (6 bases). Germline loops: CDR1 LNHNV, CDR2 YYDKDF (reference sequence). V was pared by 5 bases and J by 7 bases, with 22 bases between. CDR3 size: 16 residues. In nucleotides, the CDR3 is TGTGCCACCAGCGGAGGCGGGGCGAGGAGCGGTCATACGCAGTATTTT. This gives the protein CATSGGGARSGHTQYF.

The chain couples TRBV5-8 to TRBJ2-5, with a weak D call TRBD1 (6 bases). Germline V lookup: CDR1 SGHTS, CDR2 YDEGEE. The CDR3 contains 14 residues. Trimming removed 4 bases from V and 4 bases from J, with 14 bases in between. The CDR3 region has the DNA TGTGCCAGCAGCCCAGGGGATATCACAGAGACCCAGTACTTC. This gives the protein CASSPGDITETQYF.

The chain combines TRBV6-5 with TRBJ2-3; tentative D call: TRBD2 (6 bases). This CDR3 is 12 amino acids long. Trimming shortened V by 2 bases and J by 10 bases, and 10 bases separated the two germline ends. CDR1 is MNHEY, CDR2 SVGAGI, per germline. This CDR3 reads CASSYTGGSQYF. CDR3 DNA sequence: TGTGCCAGCAGTTACACCGGGGGTTCGCAGTATTTT.

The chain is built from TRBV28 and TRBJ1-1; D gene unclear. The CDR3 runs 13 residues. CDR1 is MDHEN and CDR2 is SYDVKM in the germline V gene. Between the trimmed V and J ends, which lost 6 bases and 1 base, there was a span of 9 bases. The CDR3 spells CASSHTQNTEAFF. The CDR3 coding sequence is TGTGCCAGCAGCCACACACAGAACACTGAAGCTTTCTTT.

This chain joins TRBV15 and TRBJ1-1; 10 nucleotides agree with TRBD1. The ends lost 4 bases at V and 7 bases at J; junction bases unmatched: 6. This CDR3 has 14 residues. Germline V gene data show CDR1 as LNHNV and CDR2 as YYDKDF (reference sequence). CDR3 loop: CATSTGTGDFEAFF. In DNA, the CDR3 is TGTGCCACCAGCACCGGGACAGGGGACTTTGAAGCTTTCTTT.